The source of this T cell receptor (beta chain) is a study of molecular identifiers for immune sequencing clone quantification. In this sample, this clonotype turned up many times. TCRdb re-called the PCR reads through MiXCR, storing one row per CDR3 protein. The sample yields 350,000 or so distinct CDR3 sequences, about a fifth seen once. CDR3 length: 16 amino acids. V shed 3 bases, J shed 4 bases, and the junction held 9 bases outside the gene matches. Germline CDR1 reads SEHNR; CDR2 reads FQNEAQ (reference sequence). What was sequenced was naive CD8+ T cells from blood, with Jurkat cell RNA spiked in. Regarding subset: FACS-sorted CD8+CD4-CCR7+CD45RA+ naive T cells. This clonotype was sampled from a human donor in good health. Some libraries in this study had Jurkat cell RNA spiked in. This chain connects TRBV7-9 to TRBJ1-1; 9 bases are a match to TRBD1. The CDR3 reads CASSFHPDRGGTEAFF. CDR3 nucleotide sequence: TGTGCCAGCAGCTTCCACCCGGACAGGGGAGGCACTGAAGCTTTCTTT.